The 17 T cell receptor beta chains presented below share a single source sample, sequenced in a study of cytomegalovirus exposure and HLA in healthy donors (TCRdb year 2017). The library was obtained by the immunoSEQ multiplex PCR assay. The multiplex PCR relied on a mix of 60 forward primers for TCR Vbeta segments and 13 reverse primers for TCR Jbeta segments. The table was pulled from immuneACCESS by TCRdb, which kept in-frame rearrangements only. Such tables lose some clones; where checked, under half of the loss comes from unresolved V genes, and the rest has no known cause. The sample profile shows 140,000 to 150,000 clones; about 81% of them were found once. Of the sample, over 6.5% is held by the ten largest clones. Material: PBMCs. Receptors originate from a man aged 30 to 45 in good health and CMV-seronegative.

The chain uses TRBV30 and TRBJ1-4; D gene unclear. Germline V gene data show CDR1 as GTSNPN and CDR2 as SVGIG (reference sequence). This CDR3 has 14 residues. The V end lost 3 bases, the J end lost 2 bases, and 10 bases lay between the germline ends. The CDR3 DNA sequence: TGTGCCTGGAGAGCCCCCGGGACTAATGAAAAACTGTTTTTT. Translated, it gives CAWRAPGTNEKLFF. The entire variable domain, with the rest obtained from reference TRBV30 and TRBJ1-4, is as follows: SQTIHQWPATLVQPVGSPLSLECTVEGTSNPNLYWYRQAAGRGLQLLFYSVGIGQISSEVPQNLSASRPQDRQFILSSKKLLLSDSGFYLCAWRAPGTNEKLFFGSGTQLSVL.

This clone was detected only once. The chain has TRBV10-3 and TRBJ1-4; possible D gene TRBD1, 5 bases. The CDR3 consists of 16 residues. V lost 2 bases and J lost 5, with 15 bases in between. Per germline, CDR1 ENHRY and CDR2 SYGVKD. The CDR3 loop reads CAISELGGPSNEKLFF. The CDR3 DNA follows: TGTGCCATCAGTGAGCTGGGGGGACCGTCGAATGAAAAACTGTTTTTT.

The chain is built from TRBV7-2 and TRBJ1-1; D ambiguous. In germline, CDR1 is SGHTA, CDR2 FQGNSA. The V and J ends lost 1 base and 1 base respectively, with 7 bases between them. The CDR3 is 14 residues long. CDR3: CASSLGPQNTEAFF. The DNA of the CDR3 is TGTGCCAGCAGCTTAGGTCCACAGAACACTGAAGCTTTCTTT.

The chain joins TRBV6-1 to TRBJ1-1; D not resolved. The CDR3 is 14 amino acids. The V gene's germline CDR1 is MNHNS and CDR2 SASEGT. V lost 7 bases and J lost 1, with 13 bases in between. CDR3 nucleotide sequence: TGTGCCAGCACCCACCTTGGCGGGAACACTGAAGCTTTCTTT. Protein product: CASTHLGGNTEAFF.

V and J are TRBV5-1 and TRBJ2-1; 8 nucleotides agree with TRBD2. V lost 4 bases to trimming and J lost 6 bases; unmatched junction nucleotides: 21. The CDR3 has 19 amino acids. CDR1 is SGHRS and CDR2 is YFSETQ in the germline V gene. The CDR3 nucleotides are TGCGCCAGCAGCCGCGGGACCGGGGGTAGTATAGCGGGGTTCAATGAGCAGTTCTTC. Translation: CASSRGTGGSIAGFNEQFF. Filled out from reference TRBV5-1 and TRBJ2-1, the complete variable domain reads KAGVTQTPRYLIKTRGQQVTLSCSPISGHRSVSWYQQTPGQGLQFLFEYFSETQRNKGNFPGRFSGRQFSNSRSEMNVSTLELGDSALYLCASSRGTGGSIAGFNEQFFGPGTRLTVL.

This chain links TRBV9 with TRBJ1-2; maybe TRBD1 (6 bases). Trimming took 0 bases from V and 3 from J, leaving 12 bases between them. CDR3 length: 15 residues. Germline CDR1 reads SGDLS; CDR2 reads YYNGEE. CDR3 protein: CASSVGGTKDYGYTF. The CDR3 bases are TGTGCCAGCAGCGTAGGGGGGACAAAGGACTATGGCTACACCTTC.

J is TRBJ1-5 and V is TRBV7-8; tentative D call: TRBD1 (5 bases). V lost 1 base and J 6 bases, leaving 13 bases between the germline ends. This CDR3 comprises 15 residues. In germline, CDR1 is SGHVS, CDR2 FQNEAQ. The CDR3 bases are TGTGCCAGCAGCTTAGTAGGTCGGGGGGGTCAGCCCCAGCATTTT. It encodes CASSLVGRGGQPQHF.

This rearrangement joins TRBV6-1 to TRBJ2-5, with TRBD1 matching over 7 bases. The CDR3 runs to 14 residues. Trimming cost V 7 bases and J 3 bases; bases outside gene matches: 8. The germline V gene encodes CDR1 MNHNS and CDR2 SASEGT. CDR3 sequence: CASIGTEVEETQYF. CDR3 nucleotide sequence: TGTGCCAGCATTGGGACAGAAGTCGAAGAGACCCAGTACTTC.

As DNA, the CDR3 is TGTGCCAGCAGTCGAGACAGACCTAACTATGGCTACACCTTC. Translation gives CASSRDRPNYGYTF. The chain couples TRBV6-1 to TRBJ1-2; D is perhaps TRBD1 (5 bases). Looked up from germline, CDR1 is MNHNS and CDR2 is SASEGT. The CDR3 is made up of 14 amino acids. The V gene lost 5 bases and the J gene lost 0 bases, with 10 bases spanning the gap.

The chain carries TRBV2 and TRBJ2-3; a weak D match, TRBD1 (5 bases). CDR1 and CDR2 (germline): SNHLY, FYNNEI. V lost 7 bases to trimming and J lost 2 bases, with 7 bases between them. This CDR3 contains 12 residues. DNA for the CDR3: TGTGCCAGCAAGGACACCACAGATACGCAGTATTTT. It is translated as CASKDTTDTQYF.

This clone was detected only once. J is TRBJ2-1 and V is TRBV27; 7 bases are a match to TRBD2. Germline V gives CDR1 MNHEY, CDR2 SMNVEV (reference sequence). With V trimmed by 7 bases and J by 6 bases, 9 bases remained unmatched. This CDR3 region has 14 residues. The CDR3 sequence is CASNTLGLSNEQFF. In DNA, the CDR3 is TGTGCCAGCAATACCCTGGGACTAAGCAATGAGCAGTTCTTC.

CDR3 region: CASSFGSGRAGANVLTF. CDR3 sequence (DNA): TGTGCCAGCAGCTTTGGCAGCGGTAGAGCCGGGGCCAACGTCCTGACTTTC. The chain combines TRBV5-8 with TRBJ2-6, with TRBD2 as a possible D gene (5 bases). V dropped 2 bases and J dropped 4 bases, with 16 bases sitting between them. This CDR3 has 17 residues. CDR1 SGHTS and CDR2 YDEGEE come from the germline V gene.

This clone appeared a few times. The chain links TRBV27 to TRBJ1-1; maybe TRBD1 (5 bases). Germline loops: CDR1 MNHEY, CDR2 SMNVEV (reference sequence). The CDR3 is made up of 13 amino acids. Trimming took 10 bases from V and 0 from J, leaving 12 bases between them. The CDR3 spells CATQGHLNTEAFF. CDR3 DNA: TGTGCCACCCAAGGACACCTGAACACTGAAGCTTTCTTT.

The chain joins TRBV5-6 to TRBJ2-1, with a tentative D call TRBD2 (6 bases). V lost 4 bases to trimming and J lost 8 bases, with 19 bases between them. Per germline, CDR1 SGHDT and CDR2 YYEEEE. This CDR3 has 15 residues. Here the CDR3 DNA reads TGTGCCAGCAGCCTTGGGGGGTCGGGTGTTCATGAGCAGTTCTTC. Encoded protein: CASSLGGSGVHEQFF. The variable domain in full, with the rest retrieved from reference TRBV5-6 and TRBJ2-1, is DAGVTQSPTHLIKTRGQQVTLRCSPKSGHDTVSWYQQALGQGPQFIFQYYEEEERQRGNFPDRFSGHQFPNYSSELNVNALLLGDSALYLCASSLGGSGVHEQFFGPGTRLTVL.

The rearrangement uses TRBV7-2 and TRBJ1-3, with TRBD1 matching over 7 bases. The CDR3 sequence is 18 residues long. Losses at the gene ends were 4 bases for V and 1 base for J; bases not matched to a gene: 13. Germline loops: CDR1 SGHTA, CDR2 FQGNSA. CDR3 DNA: TGTGCCAGCAGCTCCCTTTGGGACAGCCAACCGTCTGGAAACACCATATATTTT. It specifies CASSSLWDSQPSGNTIYF.

The CDR3 bases are TGTGCCAGCAGTGAAACCGCGGGTGAGCAGTTCTTC. Amino acid sequence: CASSETAGEQFF. The chain recombines TRBV6-1 with TRBJ2-1; D might be TRBD2 (5 bases). The germline V gene has CDR1 MNHNS and CDR2 SASEGT. V lost 2 bases to trimming and J lost 9 bases, with 8 bases between them. CDR3 length: 12 amino acids.

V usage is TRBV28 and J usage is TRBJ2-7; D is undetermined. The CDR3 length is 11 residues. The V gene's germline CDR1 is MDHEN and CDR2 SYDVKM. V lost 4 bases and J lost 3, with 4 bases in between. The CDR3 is CASSSHYEQYF. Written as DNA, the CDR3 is TGTGCCAGCAGTTCCCACTACGAGCAGTACTTC.